Listed below are T cell receptor beta chains from one sample, sequenced in a study of blood T cells in healthy people across ages. TCRdb independently ran MiXCR on the 5' RACE reads; one entry per CDR3 protein. Here the sample spans 1.5 million to 2 million distinct CDR3 sequences, around half being singletons. The sequencing input was blood. The receptors derive from a woman aged 40 to 50 in good health. Both conserved end residues are part of each CDR3. D genes are given only for firm matches. Clone size is stated in some rows and not others, as once, few, many or a class when expanded.

d_gene,abundance,v_gene,j_gene,CDR3nt,CDR3aa
NA,few,TRBV7-2,TRBJ2-3,TGTGCCAGCAGCTCAGCAGTAAGCGGGACAGATACGCAGTATTTT,CASSSAVSGTDTQYF
NA,NA,TRBV29-1,TRBJ1-1,TGCAGCGTTGATAAGGATATCGACACTGAAGCTTTCTTT,CSVDKDIDTEAFF
NA,NA,TRBV4-1,TRBJ2-3,TGCGCCAGCAGCCAAGAAGGCCAGGGTTTGGGTACGCAGTATTTT,CASSQEGQGLGTQYF
NA,NA,TRBV4-2,TRBJ1-2,TGTGCCAGCAGCCAAGATCTGACAGATGGCTACACCTTC,CASSQDLTDGYTF
NA,few,TRBV5-1,TRBJ2-7,TGCGCCAGCAGCCCCACACGGGCCTACGAGCAGTACTTC,CASSPTRAYEQYF
TRBD1,NA,TRBV27,TRBJ1-2,TGTGCCAGCAGTTTTTCCGGGACAGGGAACTATGGCTACACCTTC,CASSFSGTGNYGYTF
NA,NA,TRBV28,TRBJ2-1,TGTGCCAGCAGTGTTGCCCCGGACAATGAGCAGTTCTTC,CASSVAPDNEQFF
NA,NA,TRBV6-5,TRBJ2-6,TGTGCCAGCACCACGGTCTACATCTCTGGGGCCAACGTCCTGACTTTC,CASTTVYISGANVLTF
TRBD1,NA,TRBV29-1,TRBJ2-1,TGCAGCGTTGAAGAGGGGCCCCAGGGGGCAAGAGTGAATGAGCAGTTCTTC,CSVEEGPQGARVNEQFF
TRBD1,NA,TRBV20-1,TRBJ2-1,TGCAGTGTGGGGACAGGGGTTGTTGAGCAGTTCTTC,CSVGTGVVEQFF
NA,few,TRBV20-1,TRBJ2-5,TGCAGTGCTAGACTCAGGGGAGGGGGCCAAGAGACCCAGTACTTC,CSARLRGGGQETQYF
TRBD1,NA,TRBV9,TRBJ2-1,TGTGCCAGCAGCGTAGTCACAGGGGCGTACAATGAGCAGTTCTTC,CASSVVTGAYNEQFF
NA,NA,TRBV27,TRBJ2-7,TGTGCCAGCAGTCCGACAGGTAGCTCCTACAATGAGCAGTACTTC,CASSPTGSSYNEQYF
NA,NA,TRBV7-2,TRBJ2-5,TGTGCCAGTAATAGGGGCAGGGCGGAGACCCAGTACTTC,CASNRGRAETQYF
NA,NA,TRBV20-1,TRBJ2-4,TGCAGTGCTAGGCCCTACACGCAAAACATTCAGTACTTC,CSARPYTQNIQYF
TRBD1,NA,TRBV29-1,TRBJ2-7,TGCAGCGCCGGACAGGGACCGTCCTACGAGCAGTACTTC,CSAGQGPSYEQYF
NA,NA,TRBV27,TRBJ2-3,TGTGCCAGCAGTTCCCTCCCTGTAGATACGCAGTATTTT,CASSSLPVDTQYF
NA,NA,TRBV28,TRBJ2-3,TGTGCCAGCAGTTTATGGAGGGGACCCACAGATACGCAGTATTTT,CASSLWRGPTDTQYF
NA,few,TRBV7-9,TRBJ1-6,TGTGCCAGCAAGGTCGGGGGGGATAATTCACCCCTCCACTTT,CASKVGGDNSPLHF
TRBD1,NA,TRBV24-1,TRBJ2-1,TGTGCCACCAGTGACCCGGGGACAGGGTTAGATGAGCAGTTCTTC,CATSDPGTGLDEQFF
NA,few,TRBV5-1,TRBJ2-7,TGCGCCAGCAGCTTGGCCACGGGGTTCGAGCAGTACTTC,CASSLATGFEQYF
NA,NA,TRBV28,TRBJ2-7,TGTGCCAGCAGCCTATCTAACAGGGTTCACGAGCAGTACTTC,CASSLSNRVHEQYF
NA,once,TRBV12-3/TRBV12-4,TRBJ1-2,TGTGCCGTCGACGAGTGGGGGGTCGGGGGCTACACCTTC,CAVDEWGVGGYTF
TRBD1,once,TRBV6-5,TRBJ2-5,TGTGCCAGCAGTTATGAGGACAGGGGGAGGGAGACCCAGTACTTC,CASSYEDRGRETQYF
TRBD2,NA,TRBV9,TRBJ2-3,TGTGCCAGCAGCGATAGCGGGGCTAGCACAGATACGCAGTATTTT,CASSDSGASTDTQYF
NA,NA,TRBV6-2/TRBV6-3,TRBJ2-3,TGTGCCAGCAGTTACCACCCGGGGGCTAGCCGGAGCACAGATACGCAGTATTTT,CASSYHPGASRSTDTQYF
TRBD2,NA,TRBV4-3,TRBJ2-3,TGCGCCAGCAGTTCTTTTCCCCCGATTAGCGGGGTTGTAGATACGCAGTATTTT,CASSSFPPISGVVDTQYF
NA,NA,TRBV29-1,TRBJ1-4,TGCAGCGTTGTGCAGGATGCAACTAATGAAAAACTGTTTTTT,CSVVQDATNEKLFF